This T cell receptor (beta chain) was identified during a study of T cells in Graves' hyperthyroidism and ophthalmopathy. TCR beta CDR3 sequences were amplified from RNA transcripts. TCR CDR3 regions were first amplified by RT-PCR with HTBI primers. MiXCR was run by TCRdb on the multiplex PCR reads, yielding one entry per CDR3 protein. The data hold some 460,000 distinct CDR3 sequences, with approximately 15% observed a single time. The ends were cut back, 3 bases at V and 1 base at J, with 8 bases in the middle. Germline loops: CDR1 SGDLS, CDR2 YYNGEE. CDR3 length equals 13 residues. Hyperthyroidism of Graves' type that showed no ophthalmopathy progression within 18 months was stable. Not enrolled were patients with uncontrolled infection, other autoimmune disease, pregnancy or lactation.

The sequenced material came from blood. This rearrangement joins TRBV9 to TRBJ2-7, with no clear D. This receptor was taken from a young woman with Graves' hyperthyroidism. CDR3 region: CASSADGSYEQYF. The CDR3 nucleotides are TGTGCCAGCAGCGCGGACGGGTCCTACGAGCAGTACTTC.